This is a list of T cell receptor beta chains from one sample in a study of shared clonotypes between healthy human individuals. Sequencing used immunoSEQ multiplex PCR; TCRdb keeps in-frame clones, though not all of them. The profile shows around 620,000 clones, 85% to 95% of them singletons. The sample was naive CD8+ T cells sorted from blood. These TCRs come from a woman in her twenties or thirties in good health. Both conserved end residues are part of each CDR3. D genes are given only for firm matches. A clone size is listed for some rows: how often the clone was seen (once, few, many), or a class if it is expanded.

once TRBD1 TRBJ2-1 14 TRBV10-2 TGCGCCAGCCGGGACAGTTTAACCTGGAATGAGCAGTTCTTC CASRDSLTWNEQFF
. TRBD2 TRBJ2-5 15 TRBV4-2 TGTGCCAGCAGCCAAGATGAGGCGGGAGTAGAGACCCAGTACTTC CASSQDEAGVETQYF
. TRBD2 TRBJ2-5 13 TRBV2 TGTGCCATAACTAGCGGGTCCCAACAGACCCAGTACTTC CAITSGSQQTQYF
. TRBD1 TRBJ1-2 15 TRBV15 TGTGCCACCAGCAGAGCTCGACAGGGCTACTATGGCTACACCTTC CATSRARQGYYGYTF
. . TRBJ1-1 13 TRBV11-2 TGTGCCAGCAGCTTTGGTGGAAACACTGAAGCTTTCTTT CASSFGGNTEAFF
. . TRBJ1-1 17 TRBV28 TGTGCCAGCAGTACTATGGGGCTAAAGAGTCGTTGGGGTGAAGCTTTCTTT CASSTMGLKSRWGEAFF
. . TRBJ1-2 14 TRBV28 TGTGCCAGCAGTCGAAACGACGGGTACTATGGCTACACCTTC CASSRNDGYYGYTF
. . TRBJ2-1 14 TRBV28 TGTGCCAGCAGTGGACTGAACTCCTACAATGAGCAGTTCTTC CASSGLNSYNEQFF
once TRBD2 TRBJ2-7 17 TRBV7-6 TGTGCCAGCAGCTTAGAATCTGGCGGGAGGGGGTTCTACGAGCAGTACTTC CASSLESGGRGFYEQYF
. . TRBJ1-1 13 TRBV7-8 TGTGCCAGTCTGGAGCTCATGAACACTGAAGCTTTCTTT CASLELMNTEAFF
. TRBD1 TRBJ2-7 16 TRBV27 TGTGCCAGCAGTCCAAGTTTCGGGACAGGGAGAATCGAGCAGTACTTC CASSPSFGTGRIEQYF
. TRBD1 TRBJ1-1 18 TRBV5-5 TGTGCCAGCAGCCTGGCGTCGGACAGGGGCTTTGGGGTCACTGAAGCTTTCTTT CASSLASDRGFGVTEAFF
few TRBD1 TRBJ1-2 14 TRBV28 TGTGCCAGCAGAAGATGGGGACAGGGCGAAGGCTACACCTTC CASRRWGQGEGYTF
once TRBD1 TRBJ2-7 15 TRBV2 TGTGCCAGCAGCGTCACCGGACAGGGAGTATACGAGCAGTACTTC CASSVTGQGVYEQYF
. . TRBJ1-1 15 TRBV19 TGTGCCAGTAGTATAGTCGGAGGGGGGCAACGTGGTGCTTTCTTT CASSIVGGGQRGAFF
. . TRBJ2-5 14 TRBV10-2 TGCGCCAGCTCAACCAGGGGAAATCGAGAGACCCAGTACTTC CASSTRGNRETQYF